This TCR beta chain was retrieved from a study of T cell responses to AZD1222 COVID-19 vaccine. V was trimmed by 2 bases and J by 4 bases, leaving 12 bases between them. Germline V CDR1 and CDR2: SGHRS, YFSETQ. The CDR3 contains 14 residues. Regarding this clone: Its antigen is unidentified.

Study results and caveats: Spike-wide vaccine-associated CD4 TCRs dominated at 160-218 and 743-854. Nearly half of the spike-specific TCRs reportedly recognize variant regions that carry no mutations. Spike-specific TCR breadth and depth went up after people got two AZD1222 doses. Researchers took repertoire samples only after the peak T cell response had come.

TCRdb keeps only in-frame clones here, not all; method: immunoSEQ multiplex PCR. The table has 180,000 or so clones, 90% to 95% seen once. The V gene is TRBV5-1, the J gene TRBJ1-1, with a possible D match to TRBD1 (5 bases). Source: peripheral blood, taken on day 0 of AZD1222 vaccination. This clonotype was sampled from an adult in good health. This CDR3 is CASSFPTGGTEAFF. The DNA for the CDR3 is TGCGCCAGCAGCTTTCCCACAGGAGGCACTGAAGCTTTCTTT.